The clone carrying this TCR beta chain has a handful of counts. Its antigen is as yet unknown. Trimming took off 1 base at V and 1 base at J, with 13 bases between the two ends. The CDR3 extends over 17 amino acids. CDR1 is LNHNV, CDR2 YYDKDF, per germline (reference sequence). Each TCR beta cDNA library carried unique molecular identifiers. TCRdb reprocessed the PCR reads via MiXCR and lists one record per CDR3 protein. Of hundreds of thousands of distinct CDR3 sequences in the sample, around 60% were seen once. The data were obtained in a study of post-analysis software for immune sequencing data. Study-wide points: F measure showed strong co-clustering of same-batch samples. Roughly 5 TRBV segments, including TRBV5-6, TRBV5-1 and TRBV20-1, were more frequent in patients than controls.

The gene calls are TRBV15 and TRBJ2-2; the D gene is possibly TRBD2 (5 bases). The sample consisted of blood. This receptor was identified in a girl aged 2 to 9 with multiple sclerosis. The CDR3 sequence: CATSRVGGSVNTGELFF. The DNA of the CDR3 is TGTGCCACCAGCAGAGTCGGCGGGTCGGTGAACACCGGGGAGCTGTTTTTT. Full variable domain (rest looked up from reference TRBV15 and TRBJ2-2): DAMVIQNPRYQVTQFGKPVTLSCSQTLNHNVMYWYQQKSSQAPKLLFHYYDKDFNNEADTPDNFQSRRPNTSFCFLDIRSPGLGDTAMYLCATSRVGGSVNTGELFFGEGSRLTVL.